The text below deals with one T cell receptor beta chain. The data belong to a study of cytomegalovirus exposure and HLA in healthy donors. As for the study in general: Genetic ancestry analysis placed approximately 78% of the 410 or so donors that were genotyped in the Caucasian-associated cluster.

CDR3 length: 15 amino acids. Per germline, CDR1 SGHTA and CDR2 FQGNSA. J was trimmed by 0 bases and V by 3 bases; bases with no gene match: 3. Use of 60 Vbeta and 13 Jbeta primers characterized the PCR. Assay: immunoSEQ multiplex PCR; the TCRdb copy retains only in-frame clones and omits some. This sample has some 140,000 clones, with 70% to 90% found just once. What was sequenced was PBMCs. The rearrangement uses TRBV7-2 and TRBJ2-3; 7 bases fit TRBD2. The clonotype comes from a woman in her thirties or forties in good health and CMV-seropositive. The CDR3 bases are TGTGCCAGCAGCTTTGGGACTACCAGCACAGATACGCAGTATTTT. Translated: CASSFGTTSTDTQYF.